These 15 T cell receptor beta chains share one sample of origin, sequenced in a study of Epstein–Barr virus B cells in breast cancer. The SMARTer Human TCR a/b Profiling Kit built libraries from RNA for both alpha and beta chains. One entry per CDR3 protein results from TCRdb running MiXCR on the 5' RACE reads. This repertoire shows hundreds of distinct CDR3 sequences, 43% found once; its top ten account for roughly 97%. These receptors' antigens are unknown. The sequenced material came from tumor-infiltrating lymphocytes expanded in culture. The receptor source for this set is a woman between 35 and 50 years old with triple-negative breast cancer.

This chain joins TRBV7-6 and TRBJ1-1; D might be TRBD1 (6 bases). The germline gives CDR1 SGHVS, CDR2 FNYEAQ. CDR3 length equals 16 residues. V dropped 1 base and J dropped 1 base, with 13 bases sitting between them. The CDR3 DNA reads TGTGCCAGCAGCTTAGTTGGGGCAGGGGCGAACACTGAAGCTTTCTTT. Translation gives CASSLVGAGANTEAFF.

A few counts support this clonotype. The chain employs TRBV7-2 and TRBJ1-5; the D is unclear. This CDR3 is 15 amino acids long. Trimming removed 1 base from V and 6 bases from J, with 13 bases in between. Germline assignment: CDR1 SGHTA and CDR2 FQGNSA. The CDR3 loop is CASSLGAREGQPQHF. In DNA, the CDR3 is TGTGCCAGCAGCTTAGGCGCGCGGGAGGGTCAGCCCCAGCATTTT. Together with reference TRBV7-2 and TRBJ1-5, the CDR3 gives the full variable domain: GAGVSQSPSNKVTEKGKDVELRCDPISGHTALYWYRQSLGQGLEFLIYFQGNSAPDKSGLPSDRFSAERTGGSVSTLTIQRTQQEDSAVYLCASSLGAREGQPQHFGDGTRLSIL.

By sample fraction, this clonotype is medium-sized. V gene TRBV7-2 combines with J gene TRBJ2-7; tentative D call: TRBD1 (5 bases). The CDR3 contains 15 residues. V was trimmed by 2 bases and J by 7 bases, leaving 18 bases between them. Germline CDR1 reads SGHTA; CDR2 reads FQGNSA. DNA for the CDR3: TGTGCCAGCAGCTTAATCCCAGACCCGACAGAGGAGCAGTACTTC. It encodes CASSLIPDPTEEQYF.

The chain couples TRBV6-2 or TRBV6-3 to TRBJ2-7, with 10 bases fitting TRBD2. Germline lookup yields CDR1 MNHEY and CDR2 SVGEGT. V was pared by 6 bases and J by 3 bases, with 5 bases of the junction left unmatched. This CDR3 has 14 residues. The DNA for the CDR3 is TGTGCCAGCAGAAGCGGGGGGGCCATCTACGAGCAGTACTTC. Encoded protein: CASRSGGAIYEQYF.

The V and J genes are TRBV18 and TRBJ2-7, with D possibly matching TRBD2 (6 bases). The CDR3 length is 15 residues. Trimming stripped 4 bases from V and 4 bases from J, with 17 bases between. Germline-derived CDR1 and CDR2 are KGHSH and LQKENI. The CDR3 sequence: CASSLGTGLLYEQYF. CDR3 coding DNA: TGTGCCAGCTCACTCGGGACTGGGCTTCTATACGAGCAGTACTTC.

This clonotype is medium-sized in the sample. V and J are TRBV5-1 and TRBJ2-5; the match to TRBD2 covers 10 bases. Per the germline V gene, CDR1 is SGHRS and CDR2 is YFSETQ. The CDR3 runs to 14 residues. Losses at the gene ends were 4 bases for V and 5 bases for J; bases not matched to a gene: 5. The CDR3 DNA follows: TGCGCCAGCAGCGAAACTAGCGGGGCGGAGACCCAGTACTTC. Translated, it gives CASSETSGAETQYF.

This clonotype has just a few counts. The CDR3 region is CASSGWDTEAFF. The CDR3 coding sequence is TGTGCCAGCAGCGGATGGGACACTGAAGCTTTCTTT. The J gene is TRBJ1-1, the V gene TRBV5-4; unclear D gene. The germline V gene has CDR1 SGHNT and CDR2 YYREEE (reference sequence). CDR3 size: 12 residues. Trimming stripped 4 bases from V and 3 bases from J, with 7 bases between.

This sequence joins TRBV7-9 and TRBJ2-2, with a possible D match to TRBD1 (6 bases). The V and J ends lost 7 bases and 7 bases respectively, with 13 bases between them. Germline values: CDR1 SEHNR, CDR2 FQNEAQ (reference sequence). The CDR3 loop spans 13 amino acids. The CDR3: CASNDQGYGELFF. DNA of the CDR3: TGTGCCAGCAACGATCAGGGGTACGGGGAGCTGTTTTTT.

The CDR3 sequence: CASSLGGRGNQPQHF. The CDR3 coding sequence is TGTGCCAGCAGCTTAGGGGGGAGGGGCAATCAGCCCCAGCATTTT. This sequence joins TRBV7-2 and TRBJ1-5, with D tentatively TRBD1 (5 bases). The V and J ends lost 1 base and 2 bases respectively, with 9 bases between them. Germline CDR1 is SGHTA and CDR2 is FQGNSA. This CDR3 region has 15 residues.

J is TRBJ1-1 and V is TRBV9, with 8 bases identical to TRBD1. This CDR3 region has 15 residues. Germline V CDR1 and CDR2: SGDLS, YYNGEE. The ends lost 0 bases at V and 4 bases at J; junction bases unmatched: 5. The CDR3 nucleotides read TGTGCCAGCAGCGTAGTTGCAGGGGGCATCACTGAAGCTTTCTTT. Its translation: CASSVVAGGITEAFF.

Regarding this clonotype: One end of the junction fails to match germline, which may point to a read error. The chain is built from TRBV2 and TRBJ2-5, with 14 bases matching TRBD2. The CDR3 length is 15 residues. Germline assignment: CDR1 SNHLY and CDR2 FYNNEI. For the CDR3, the DNA is TGTACCAGCACCCAGACTAGCGGGAGGGGAGAGACCCAGTACTTC. Encoded protein: CTSTQTSGRGETQYF.

The chain couples TRBV7-8 to TRBJ2-1, with D perhaps being TRBD1 or TRBD2 (6 bases each). In germline, CDR1 is SGHVS, CDR2 FQNEAQ. The CDR3 has 18 amino acids. Trimming removed 5 bases from V and 2 bases from J, with 22 bases in between. The CDR3 protein is CASSPGWAGHRTYNEQFF. CDR3 nucleotides: TGTGCCAGCAGCCCAGGCTGGGCGGGACACAGGACCTACAATGAGCAGTTCTTC. The full variable domain, completed using reference TRBV7-8 and TRBJ2-1, is GAGVSQSPRYKVAKRGQDVALRCDPISGHVSLFWYQQALGQGPEFLTYFQNEAQLDKSGLPSDRFFAERPEGSVSTLKIQRTQQEDSAVYLCASSPGWAGHRTYNEQFFGPGTRLTVL.

The chain combines TRBV30 with TRBJ2-7; possibly TRBD1 for D (5 bases). The germline V gene encodes CDR1 GTSNPN and CDR2 SVGIG (reference sequence). This CDR3 has 13 amino acids. V dropped 4 bases and J dropped 0 bases, with 10 bases sitting between them. CDR3 coding DNA: TGTGCCTGGACCCCGACAGACTCCTACGAGCAGTACTTC. Residues: CAWTPTDSYEQYF.

This clonotype was seen only a few times. J is TRBJ1-1 and V is TRBV20-1; 7 nucleotides agree with TRBD1. J lost 4 bases, V lost 2 bases, and 16 bases had no gene match. Germline CDR1 is DFQATT and CDR2 is SNEGSKA (reference sequence). CDR3 length: 17 residues. CDR3 sequence: CSARYPGSRQGGTEAFF. CDR3 DNA: TGCAGTGCTAGATACCCGGGCAGCCGGCAGGGGGGCACTGAAGCTTTCTTT.

The chain recombines TRBV4-3 with TRBJ2-3, with 12 bases lining up with TRBD2. CDR1 and CDR2 from the germline V gene are LGHNA and YSLEER. The V and J ends lost 6 bases and 2 bases, in that order; junction bases with no gene match: 6. The CDR3 runs to 16 residues. Here the CDR3 DNA reads TGCGCCAGCAGGCCCACTAGCGGGGGGAACACAGATACGCAGTATTTT. Its protein is CASRPTSGGNTDTQYF.